The TCR beta chain described here comes from a study of human T cells and chemical hapten exposure. Study background: There were per-sample TCR yield variations, arising mainly from small pooled library volume differences. Regarding the study as a whole: DPC sensitization left the count of TCRs above 1 in 1000 unchanged.

One entry per CDR3 protein, called by TCRdb with MiXCR from the RACE reads. This sample has about 140,000 distinct CDR3 sequences; approximately 12% occur once, and the top ten carry about 1.3%. Regarding time point: patch test 2, 6 weeks after DPC sensitization. Noted treatment: therapeutic diphenylcyclopropenone sensitization with weekly scalp DPC. The trim removed 6 bases at V and 0 bases at J, leaving 11 bases unmatched. CDR1 is MRHNA, CDR2 SNTAGT, per germline. The CDR3 runs to 17 residues. Turning to this clonotype: Its specificity is unknown.

The clonotype was recovered from a woman aged 45-65 years with alopecia areata. Some clones in this sample may be carry-over from other donors' samples. The V call is TRBV6-4, the J call TRBJ1-5, with TRBD1 matching 7 bases. This specimen was whole blood, taken in connection with sensitization to the hapten diphenylcyclopropenone (DPC). CDR3 DNA: TGTGCCAGCAGAGCACACGGGACAGATTATAGCAATCAGCCCCAGCATTTT. It translates to CASRAHGTDYSNQPQHF.